One T cell receptor (beta chain) is described in this entry. Its antigen remains unknown. One end of the junction is discordant with germline, which a read error may explain. These data originate in a study of CD8+ T cells in alopecia areata. General study points: On tofacitinib, scalp clonality and expanded CD8+ clones among top 100 fell significantly.

CDR1 and CDR2 (germline): SGHTA, FQGNSA. CDR3 size: 14 residues. Treatment specified: oral pan-JAK inhibitor, 5-10 mg twice daily. Extraction of RNA preceded its reverse transcription into cDNA, which served as the sequencing template. TCRdb's copy holds only in-frame clones and misses some; the assay was immunoSEQ multiplex PCR. Among approximately 280,000 clones listed, roughly 64% were seen once. This TCR was recovered from a human donor with alopecia areata. The sample was CD4+ T cells sorted from blood, taken at week 24, from a patient treated with tofacitinib. This rearrangement joins TRBV7-2 to TRBJ2-2, with D possibly being TRBD1 (6 bases). CDR3 nucleotides: TGTGCCAGCAGCACAGGGTCGGGGACACGACGTCCCCATTTT. It yields the protein CASSTGSGTRRPHF.